The following is a T cell receptor beta chain sequence with its context. This record belongs to a study of blood T cell repertoires in COVID-19. Trimming shortened V by 5 bases and J by 1 base, and 14 bases separated the two germline ends. Per the germline V gene, CDR1 is SQVTM and CDR2 is ANQGSEA. The CDR3 covers 14 residues. Data came from immunoSEQ multiplex PCR; TCRdb stores just in-frame clones and leaves some out. The table has fewer than 250,000 clones, approximately 90% seen once. The chain recombines TRBV29-1 with TRBJ1-1; a weak D match, TRBD1 (5 bases). The source material was peripheral blood. This TCR came from a man between 65 and 80 years old with acute or convalescent COVID-19. CDR3 in amino acids: CSVRWGQANTEAFF. Written as DNA, the CDR3 is TGCAGCGTTAGATGGGGCCAGGCGAACACTGAAGCTTTCTTT.